Following are 13 T cell receptor beta chains from one sample sequenced in a study of T-cell reconstitution after alpha-beta-depleted transplantation in children (dated by TCRdb to 2015 to 2016). The library was made by PCR. Reads for this sample came from an Illumina HiSeq 2500. To normalize quantification of the TCRbeta repertoire, the TCR libraries were built with molecular barcoding that relied on unique molecular identifiers. TCRdb passed the public sequencing reads through fastp at Q25 and MiXCR, retaining productive beta sequences. Each entry merges the rows of one CDR3 protein and shows their most common DNA and genes. The table for this sample lists roughly 400,000 distinct CDR3 sequences; around two fifths of them were counted only once. The top ten hold 25% to 30% of the sample. Reading the label with the study, this specimen's treatment or condition is: allogeneic hematopoietic cell transplantation with graft depleted of TCRalphabeta T cells and CD19 B cells.

The sequencing used PBMCs, collected before TCRalphabeta/CD19-depleted stem cell transplant. The receptors stem from a girl aged 2 to 10 with aplastic anemia, due to receive a stem cell transplant.

In regard to this clonotype: A single base separates this from a much larger clone, so it may be a read error. V and J are TRBV3-1 and TRBJ2-4, with 7 nucleotides matching TRBD2. Germline V gene sequence: CDR1 LGHDT, CDR2 YNNKEL (reference sequence). The CDR3 runs 17 residues. The CDR3 protein is CASTQGGAGIVKNIQYF. For the CDR3, the DNA is TGTGCCAGCACCCAAGGAGGAGCGGGGATAGTCAAAAACATTCAGTACTTC.

This clonotype has at least ten counts. The chain couples TRBV9 to TRBJ2-3, with a weak D call TRBD2 (6 bases). The germline CDR1 and CDR2 sequences are SGDLS and YYNGEE. V lost 3 bases and J 6 bases, leaving 26 bases between the germline ends. CDR3 size: 18 residues. The CDR3 nucleotides read TGTGCCAGCAGCGCCCCAAAGGATAGCGGAGGAGCTTCGGATACGCAGTATTTT. Its protein product is CASSAPKDSGGASDTQYF.

This clonotype was seen a handful of times. This chain connects TRBV24-1 to TRBJ1-2, with TRBD1 matching over 7 bases. There are 14 residues in the CDR3. Trimming at V came to 4 bases and at J to 4 bases, leaving 5 bases not matched to a gene. Germline V gene data show CDR1 as KGHDR and CDR2 as SFDVKD. The CDR3 DNA sequence: TGTGCCACCAGTGACCCTGGGACAGCCTATGGCTACACCTTC. Its protein product is CATSDPGTAYGYTF.

The J gene is TRBJ2-5, the V gene TRBV15, with D possibly matching TRBD1 (6 bases). The CDR3 is 15 residues long. V was cut by 3 bases and J by 3 bases, with 14 bases left in between. In germline, CDR1 is LNHNV, CDR2 YYDKDF (reference sequence). DNA for the CDR3: TGTGCCACCAGCAGCGGCAGGGGTTCCGAAGAGACCCAGTACTTC. Protein sequence: CATSSGRGSEETQYF.

The V gene is TRBV5-1, the J gene TRBJ1-1; possibly TRBD1 for D (5 bases). The length of the CDR3 is 15 residues. V lost 3 bases, J lost 4 bases, and 16 bases lay in between. Germline V lookup: CDR1 SGHRS, CDR2 YFSETQ. The CDR3 sequence is CASSSGPTQVTEAFF. The DNA of the CDR3 is TGCGCCAGCAGCTCGGGACCGACACAGGTCACTGAAGCTTTCTTT.

The CDR3, as DNA: TGCGCCAGCAGCACCGGACAGGGAATCTATGGCTACACCTTC. It encodes CASSTGQGIYGYTF. The chain is built from TRBV5-1 and TRBJ1-2; TRBD1 agrees at 8 bases. This CDR3 contains 14 residues. Germline assignment: CDR1 SGHRS and CDR2 YFSETQ. V lost 4 bases and J lost 4; bases outside the gene matches: 6. The whole variable domain, filled in from reference TRBV5-1 and TRBJ1-2, reads KAGVTQTPRYLIKTRGQQVTLSCSPISGHRSVSWYQQTPGQGLQFLFEYFSETQRNKGNFPGRFSGRQFSNSRSEMNVSTLELGDSALYLCASSTGQGIYGYTFGSGTRLTVV.

The chain joins TRBV6-1 to TRBJ2-3; 7 bases map to TRBD2. This CDR3 has 16 amino acids. J was trimmed by 0 bases and V by 8 bases; bases with no gene match: 11. Germline CDR1 MNHNS, CDR2 SASEGT. CDR3 sequence reads: CASGLMGGGSTDTQYF. In DNA, the CDR3 is TGTGCCAGCGGCCTAATGGGGGGGGGGAGCACAGATACGCAGTATTTT.

The chain has TRBV6-2 or TRBV6-3 and TRBJ2-1; the match to TRBD2 covers 13 bases. J lost 8 bases, V lost 7 bases, and 8 bases had no gene match. This CDR3 has 15 amino acids. Germline V gives CDR1 MNHEY, CDR2 SVGEGT. The CDR3 DNA reads as TGTGCCAGCACCCGACTAGCGGGGGGCATGGATGAGCAGTTCTTC. It specifies CASTRLAGGMDEQFF.

This clonotype has a count of ten or more. This chain links TRBV12-3 or TRBV12-4 with TRBJ1-1; possible D gene TRBD1, 5 bases. This CDR3 spans 16 amino acids. V was pared by 4 bases and J by 1 base, with 16 bases between. Here the CDR3 DNA reads TGTGCCAGCAGTTCTCCTAGCGGGGCCCCGAACACTGAAGCTTTCTTT. Protein sequence: CASSSPSGAPNTEAFF.

This clonotype was detected only a few times. This chain links TRBV7-2 with TRBJ2-2; D might be TRBD2 (6 bases). V was cut by 5 bases and J by 7 bases, with 11 bases left in between. CDR3 size: 13 residues. From germline, CDR1 is SGHTA and CDR2 FQGNSA. The chain's CDR3 is CASSGTRDGELFF. The DNA of the CDR3 is TGTGCCAGCAGCGGGACTCGAGACGGGGAGCTGTTTTTT.

This chain connects TRBV24-1 to TRBJ2-7, with D possibly matching TRBD1 (6 bases). V was pared by 5 bases and J by 0 bases, with 13 bases between. This CDR3 has 15 residues. The germline V gene encodes CDR1 KGHDR and CDR2 SFDVKD. The CDR3 nucleotides read TGTGCCACCAGTGGGGACACGGAGAGCTCCTACGAGCAGTACTTC. Its translation is CATSGDTESSYEQYF.

This clonotype was detected once. The V gene is TRBV9, the J gene TRBJ1-3, with a weak D call TRBD1 (6 bases). The V gene lost 4 bases and the J gene lost 6 bases, with 17 bases spanning the gap. Germline V gene sequence: CDR1 SGDLS, CDR2 YYNGEE. This CDR3 has 15 amino acids. The DNA for the CDR3 is TGTGCCAGCAGCCCTCAGGGGCAGAGCTCAAACACCATATATTTT. This sequence encodes CASSPQGQSSNTIYF.

The chain couples TRBV9 to TRBJ1-3, with unresolved D. The ends were cut back, 2 bases at V and 6 bases at J, with 15 bases in the middle. Per the germline V gene, CDR1 is SGDLS and CDR2 is YYNGEE. The CDR3 loop spans 15 amino acids. The CDR3 DNA reads TGTGCCAGCAGCGTGGTCCCAGGCTTGCCAAACACCATATATTTT. Protein: CASSVVPGLPNTIYF.